This T cell receptor (beta chain) was retrieved from a study of blood T cell repertoires in COVID-19. The data were produced by immunoSEQ multiplex PCR, yet TCRdb's version contains in-frame clones alone and is incomplete. The sample has about 82,000 clones, approximately 80% seen once. The germline V gene encodes CDR1 SGHTA and CDR2 FQGNSA. The CDR3 loop spans 15 amino acids. V was shortened by 2 bases and J by 5 bases, with 12 bases between the two germline ends. The receptor's source is a woman aged 40 to 50 with active or convalescent COVID-19. This chain joins TRBV7-2 and TRBJ1-4; D gene uncertain. Sample: peripheral blood. In DNA form, the CDR3 reads TGTGCCAGCAGCTTAAAGGCAGGCGTAAATGAAAAACTGTTTTTT. Translation: CASSLKAGVNEKLFF.